This T cell receptor (beta chain) stems from a study of Ad26.COV2.S vaccination and SARS-CoV-2 variants. Germline CDR1 is LGHDT and CDR2 is YNNKEL (reference sequence). The CDR3 length is 16 residues. Deletions cut 3 bases from V and 2 bases from J, with 14 bases between. Whole-study results and caveats: With respect to non-spike TCR breadth, vaccine and placebo recipients were similar. Vaccinated individuals (as opposed to placebo recipients) had higher spike-specific TCR breadth.

Treatment: roughly 19 received Ad26.COV2.S at low or high dose, single or two shots; several received placebo; per-sample allocation not given. Samples came from day 63 after the first vaccine or placebo injection. The donor's status was that of an adult aged 18-55 years in Boston. A note on this clone: Its antigen is not identified.

Profiling relied on immunoSEQ multiplex PCR, and the TCRdb table lists in-frame clones only, not all of them. The sample lists hundreds of thousands of clones; about 87% were seen once. The sequence was collected from a person aged 18-60 years who received the Ad26.COV2.S COVID-19 vaccine or a placebo. The sample in question was peripheral blood, obtained in a trial of Ad26.COV2.S vaccine versus placebo. The chain combines TRBV3-1 (or the pseudogene TRBV3-2) with TRBJ1-5; D may be TRBD1 (5 bases). This chain's CDR3 is CASSQAAGLGNQPQHF. The CDR3 DNA follows: TGTGCCAGCAGCCAGGCCGCAGGGTTAGGCAATCAGCCCCAGCATTTT.